This TCR beta chain was profiled in a study of T cell repertoires in cytomegalovirus infection. Study as a whole: Indications of both CMV infection and matching HLA type were provided by public TCR beta signatures.

Study results and limitations: Dominant in the ex vivo response were TCR beta clonotypes restricted by HLA-C and specific for CMV. Pooled public TCR beta family frequency picked out CMV carriers with the relevant HLA.

TCRdb processed the reads anew with MiXCR; each CDR3 protein has one entry. This sample carries around 310,000 distinct CDR3 sequences, around a sixth of them seen once, and the ten largest clones take approximately 12%. Trimming removed 6 bases at V and 3 bases at J, with 9 bases between. This CDR3 has 13 residues. In its sample, this clonotype was seen many times. What it recognizes is unknown. The receptor comes from a human donor in good health (CMV status not recorded). Some clones in this sample may be carry-over from other donors' samples. The specimen was PBMCs. The V gene is TRBV12-3 or TRBV12-4, the J gene TRBJ2-1, with a weak D call TRBD2 (6 bases). The CDR3 spells CASSQAGYNEQFF. DNA for the CDR3: TGTGCCAGCAGCCAAGCGGGCTACAATGAGCAGTTCTTC.